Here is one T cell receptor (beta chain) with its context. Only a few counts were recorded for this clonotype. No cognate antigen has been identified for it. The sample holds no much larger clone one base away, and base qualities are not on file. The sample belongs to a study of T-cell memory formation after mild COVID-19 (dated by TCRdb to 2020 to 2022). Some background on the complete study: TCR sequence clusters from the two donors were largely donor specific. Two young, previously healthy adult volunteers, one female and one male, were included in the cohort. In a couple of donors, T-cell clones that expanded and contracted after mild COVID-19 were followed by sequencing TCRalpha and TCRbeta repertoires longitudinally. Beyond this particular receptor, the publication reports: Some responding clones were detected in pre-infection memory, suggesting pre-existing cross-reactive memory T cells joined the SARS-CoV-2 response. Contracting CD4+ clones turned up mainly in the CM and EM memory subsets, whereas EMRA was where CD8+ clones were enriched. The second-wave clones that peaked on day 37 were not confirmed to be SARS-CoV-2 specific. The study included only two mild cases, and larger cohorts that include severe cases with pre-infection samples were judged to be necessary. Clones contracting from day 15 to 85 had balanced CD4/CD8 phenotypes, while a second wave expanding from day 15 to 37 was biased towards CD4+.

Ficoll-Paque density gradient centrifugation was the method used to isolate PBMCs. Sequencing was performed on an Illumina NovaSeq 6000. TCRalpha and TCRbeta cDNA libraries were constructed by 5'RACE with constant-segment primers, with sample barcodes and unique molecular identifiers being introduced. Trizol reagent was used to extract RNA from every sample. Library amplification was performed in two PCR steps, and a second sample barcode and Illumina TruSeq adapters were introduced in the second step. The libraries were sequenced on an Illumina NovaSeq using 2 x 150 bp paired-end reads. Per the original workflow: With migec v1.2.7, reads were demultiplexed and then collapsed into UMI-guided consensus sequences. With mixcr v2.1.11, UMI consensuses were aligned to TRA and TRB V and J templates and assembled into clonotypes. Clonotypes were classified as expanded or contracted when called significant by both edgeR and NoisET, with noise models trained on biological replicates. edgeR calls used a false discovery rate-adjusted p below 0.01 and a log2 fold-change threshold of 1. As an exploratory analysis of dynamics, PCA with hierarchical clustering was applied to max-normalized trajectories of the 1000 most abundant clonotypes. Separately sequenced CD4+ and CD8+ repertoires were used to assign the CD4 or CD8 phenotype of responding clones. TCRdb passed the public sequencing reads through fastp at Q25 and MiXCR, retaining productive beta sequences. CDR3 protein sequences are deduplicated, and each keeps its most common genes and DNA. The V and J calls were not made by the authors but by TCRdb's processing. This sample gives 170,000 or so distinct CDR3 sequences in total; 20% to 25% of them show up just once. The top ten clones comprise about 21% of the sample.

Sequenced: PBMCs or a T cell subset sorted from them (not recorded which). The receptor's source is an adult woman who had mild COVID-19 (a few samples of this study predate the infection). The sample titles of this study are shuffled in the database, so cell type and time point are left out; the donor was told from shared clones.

The CDR3 region reads CASSHILAGGPAEQYF. The sequenced DNA: TGTGCCAGCAGCCACATACTAGCGGGAGGGCCTGCCGAGCAGTACTTC. The chain couples TRBV3-1 to TRBJ2-7; 13 central bases correspond to TRBD2. The CDR1 and CDR2 encoded by the germline V gene (reference sequence) are LGHDT and YNNKEL. The germline V and J ends show losses of 3 bases and 6 bases respectively, and no gene match explains 8 bases of the junction. The CDR3 spans 16 residues, from the cysteine through the phenylalanine. Of the read, only the CDR3 DNA is kept; its 48 bases are in frame from base 1.